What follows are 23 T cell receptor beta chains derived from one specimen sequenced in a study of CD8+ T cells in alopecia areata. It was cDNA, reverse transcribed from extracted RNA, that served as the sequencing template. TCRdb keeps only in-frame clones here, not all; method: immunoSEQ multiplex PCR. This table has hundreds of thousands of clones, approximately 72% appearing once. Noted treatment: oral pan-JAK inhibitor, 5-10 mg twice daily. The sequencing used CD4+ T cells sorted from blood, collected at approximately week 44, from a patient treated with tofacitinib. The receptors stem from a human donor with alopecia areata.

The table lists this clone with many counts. In DNA, the CDR3 is TGTGCCAGCTCACCAGAGACCTACTACGAGCAGTACTTC. Its protein product is CASSPETYYEQYF. V and J are TRBV18 and TRBJ2-7; D unclear. The CDR3 sequence is 13 residues long. Per the germline V gene, CDR1 is KGHSH and CDR2 is LQKENI. V lost 2 bases and J 3 bases, leaving 8 bases between the germline ends.

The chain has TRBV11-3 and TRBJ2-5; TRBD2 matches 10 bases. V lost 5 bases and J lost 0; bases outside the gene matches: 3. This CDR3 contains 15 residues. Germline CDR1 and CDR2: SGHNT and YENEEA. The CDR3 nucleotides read TGTGCCAGCAGCCCGGGACTAGCGAACCAAGAGACCCAGTACTTC. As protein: CASSPGLANQETQYF.

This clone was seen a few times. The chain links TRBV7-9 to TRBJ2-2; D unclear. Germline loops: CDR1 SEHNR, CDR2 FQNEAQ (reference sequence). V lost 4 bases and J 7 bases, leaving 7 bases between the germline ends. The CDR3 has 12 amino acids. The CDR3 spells CASSSVGGELFF. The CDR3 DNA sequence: TGTGCCAGCAGCTCTGTGGGCGGGGAGCTGTTTTTT.

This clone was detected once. Here the CDR3 reads CASSVSASGGANTGELFF. The CDR3 bases are TGTGCCAGCAGCGTAAGCGCTAGCGGGGGGGCGAACACCGGGGAGCTGTTTTTT. This chain uses TRBV9 with TRBJ2-2; 12 positions agree with TRBD2. With V trimmed by 1 base and J by 0 bases, 4 bases remained unmatched. The CDR3 covers 18 residues. Germline V gives CDR1 SGDLS, CDR2 YYNGEE.

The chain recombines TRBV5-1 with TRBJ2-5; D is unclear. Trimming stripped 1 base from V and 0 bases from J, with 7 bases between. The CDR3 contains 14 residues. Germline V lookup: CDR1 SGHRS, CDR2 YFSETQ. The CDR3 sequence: CASSLKANQETQYF. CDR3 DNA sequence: TGCGCCAGCAGCTTGAAGGCAAACCAAGAGACCCAGTACTTC.

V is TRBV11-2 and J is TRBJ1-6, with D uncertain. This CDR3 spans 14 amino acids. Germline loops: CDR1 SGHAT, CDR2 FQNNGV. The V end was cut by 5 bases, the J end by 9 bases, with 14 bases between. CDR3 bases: TGTGCCAGCAGCCCCCCCGGGGTCTTTTCACCCCTCCACTTT. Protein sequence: CASSPPGVFSPLHF.

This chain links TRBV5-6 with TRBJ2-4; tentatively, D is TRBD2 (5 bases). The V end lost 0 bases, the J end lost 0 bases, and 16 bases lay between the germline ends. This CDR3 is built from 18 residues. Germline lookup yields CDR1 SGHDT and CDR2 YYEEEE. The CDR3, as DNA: TGTGCCAGCAGCTTGGGTCATTTGAGAGGGCTAGCCAAAAACATTCAGTACTTC. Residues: CASSLGHLRGLAKNIQYF. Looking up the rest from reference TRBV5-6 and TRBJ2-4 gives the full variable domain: DAGVTQSPTHLIKTRGQQVTLRCSPKSGHDTVSWYQQALGQGPQFIFQYYEEEERQRGNFPDRFSGHQFPNYSSELNVNALLLGDSALYLCASSLGHLRGLAKNIQYFGAGTRLSVL.

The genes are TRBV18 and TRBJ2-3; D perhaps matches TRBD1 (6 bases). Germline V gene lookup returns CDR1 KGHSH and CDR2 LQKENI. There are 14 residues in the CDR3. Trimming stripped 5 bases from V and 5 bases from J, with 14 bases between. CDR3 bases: TGTGCCAGCTCAAAAGACAGGACCCTAGATACGCAGTATTTT. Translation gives CASSKDRTLDTQYF. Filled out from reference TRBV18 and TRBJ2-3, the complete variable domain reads NAGVMQNPRHLVRRRGQEARLRCSPMKGHSHVYWYRQLPEEGLKFMVYLQKENIIDESGMPKERFSAEFPKEGPSILRIQQVVRGDSAAYFCASSKDRTLDTQYFGPGTRLTVL.

The CDR3 loop reads CAWSLGRGKASPLHF. CDR3 coding DNA: TGTGCCTGGAGTCTGGGCAGGGGAAAGGCTTCACCCCTCCACTTT. The chain is built from TRBV30 and TRBJ1-6; D may be TRBD1 (6 bases). The CDR3 has 15 amino acids. The V gene's germline CDR1 is GTSNPN and CDR2 SVGIG (reference sequence). The ends were cut back, 2 bases at V and 9 bases at J, with 17 bases in the middle.

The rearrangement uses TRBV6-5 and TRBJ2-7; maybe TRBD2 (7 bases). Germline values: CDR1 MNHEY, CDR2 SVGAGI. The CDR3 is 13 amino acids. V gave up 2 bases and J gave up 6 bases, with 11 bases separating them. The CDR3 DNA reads TGTGCCAGCAGTTACCGGGGGGCCAGCGAGCAGTACTTC. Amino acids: CASSYRGASEQYF.

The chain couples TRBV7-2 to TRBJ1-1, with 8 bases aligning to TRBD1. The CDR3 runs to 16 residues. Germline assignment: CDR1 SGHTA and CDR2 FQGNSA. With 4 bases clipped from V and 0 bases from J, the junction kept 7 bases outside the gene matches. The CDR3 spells CASSSYRGTMNTEAFF. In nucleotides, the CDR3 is TGTGCCAGCAGCTCTTACAGGGGGACCATGAACACTGAAGCTTTCTTT.

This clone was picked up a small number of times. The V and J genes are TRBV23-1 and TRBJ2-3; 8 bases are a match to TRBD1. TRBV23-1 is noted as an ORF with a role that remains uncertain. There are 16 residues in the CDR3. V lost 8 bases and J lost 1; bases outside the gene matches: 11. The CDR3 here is CASRQGLGQGTDTQYF. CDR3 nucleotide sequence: TGCGCCAGCCGGCAAGGTTTGGGACAGGGCACAGATACGCAGTATTTT.

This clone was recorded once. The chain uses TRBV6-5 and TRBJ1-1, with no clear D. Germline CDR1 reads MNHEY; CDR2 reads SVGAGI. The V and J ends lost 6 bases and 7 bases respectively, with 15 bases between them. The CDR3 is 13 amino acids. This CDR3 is CASRPMGNGEAFF. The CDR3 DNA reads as TGTGCCAGCAGACCCATGGGAAACGGTGAAGCTTTCTTT.

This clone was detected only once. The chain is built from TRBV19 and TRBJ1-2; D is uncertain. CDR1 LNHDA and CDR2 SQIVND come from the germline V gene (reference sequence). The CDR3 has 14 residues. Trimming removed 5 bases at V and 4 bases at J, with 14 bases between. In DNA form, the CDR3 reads TGTGCCAGTAGTCCACACCTCGGGTTCTATGGCTACACCTTC. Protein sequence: CASSPHLGFYGYTF.

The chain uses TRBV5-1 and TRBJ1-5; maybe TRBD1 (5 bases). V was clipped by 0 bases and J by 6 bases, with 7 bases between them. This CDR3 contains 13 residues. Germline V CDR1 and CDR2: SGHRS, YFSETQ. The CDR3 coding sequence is TGCGCCAGCAGCTTGGAAGGGACTCAGCCCCAGCATTTT. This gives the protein CASSLEGTQPQHF.

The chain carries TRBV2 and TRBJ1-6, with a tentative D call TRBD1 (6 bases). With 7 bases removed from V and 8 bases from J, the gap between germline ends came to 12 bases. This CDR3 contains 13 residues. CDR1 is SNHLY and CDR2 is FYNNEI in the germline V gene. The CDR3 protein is CASTAQGDSPLHF. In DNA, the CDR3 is TGTGCCAGCACGGCACAGGGCGATTCACCCCTCCACTTT.

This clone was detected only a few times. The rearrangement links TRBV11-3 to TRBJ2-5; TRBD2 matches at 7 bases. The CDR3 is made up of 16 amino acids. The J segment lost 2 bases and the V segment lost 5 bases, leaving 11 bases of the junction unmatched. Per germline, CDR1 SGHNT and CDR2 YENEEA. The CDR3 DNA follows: TGTGCCAGCAGCCCCCACGGCCCGGGACTACAAGAGACCCAGTACTTC. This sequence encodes CASSPHGPGLQETQYF.

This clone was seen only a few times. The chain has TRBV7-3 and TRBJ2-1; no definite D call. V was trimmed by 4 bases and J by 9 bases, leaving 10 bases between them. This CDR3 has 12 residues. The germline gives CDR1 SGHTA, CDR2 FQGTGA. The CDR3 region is CASSSSLSEQFF. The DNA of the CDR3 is TGTGCCAGCAGCTCATCGTTAAGTGAGCAGTTCTTC.

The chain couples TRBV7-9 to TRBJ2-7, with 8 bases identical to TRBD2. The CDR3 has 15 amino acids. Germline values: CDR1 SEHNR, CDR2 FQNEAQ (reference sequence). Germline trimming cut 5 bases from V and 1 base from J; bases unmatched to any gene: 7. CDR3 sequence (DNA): TGTGCCAGCAGCCAAGGACTAGCTGAGTCCTACGAGCAGTACTTC. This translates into CASSQGLAESYEQYF.

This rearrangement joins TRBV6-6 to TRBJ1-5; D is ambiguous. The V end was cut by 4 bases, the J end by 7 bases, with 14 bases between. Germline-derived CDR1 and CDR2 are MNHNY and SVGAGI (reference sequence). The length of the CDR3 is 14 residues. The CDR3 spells CASSSNKAQQPQHF. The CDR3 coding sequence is TGTGCCAGCAGTTCAAACAAGGCTCAGCAGCCCCAGCATTTT.

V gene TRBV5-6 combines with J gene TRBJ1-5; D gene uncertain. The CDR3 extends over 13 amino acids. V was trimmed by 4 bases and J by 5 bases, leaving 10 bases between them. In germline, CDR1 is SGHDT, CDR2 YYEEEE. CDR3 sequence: CASSTGRDQPQHF. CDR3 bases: TGTGCCAGCAGCACCGGACGGGATCAGCCCCAGCATTTT.

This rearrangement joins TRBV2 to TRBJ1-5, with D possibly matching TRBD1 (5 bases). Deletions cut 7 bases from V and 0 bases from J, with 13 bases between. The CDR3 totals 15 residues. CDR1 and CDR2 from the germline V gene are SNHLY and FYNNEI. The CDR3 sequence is CASKSQGNSNQPQHF. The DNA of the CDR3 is TGTGCCAGCAAGTCCCAGGGAAATAGCAATCAGCCCCAGCATTTT.

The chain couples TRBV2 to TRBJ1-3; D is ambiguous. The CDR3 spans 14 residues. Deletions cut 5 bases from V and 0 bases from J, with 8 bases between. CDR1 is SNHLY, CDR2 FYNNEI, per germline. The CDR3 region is CASSPSDSGNTIYF. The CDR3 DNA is TGTGCCAGCAGTCCCTCGGACTCTGGAAACACCATATATTTT.